This T cell receptor (beta chain) stems from a study of T cells expressing NK-cell markers. Overall study context: TCR beta repertoires came from sorted CD3+CD56+NKG2C+, CD3+CD56+NKG2C- and CD3+CD56-NKG2C+ T cells.

TCRdb reprocessed the 5' RACE reads, with one entry per CDR3 protein and no DNA. Its table records 440,000 or so distinct CDR3 sequences. The germline V gene has CDR1 SGHTA and CDR2 FQGNSA. The CDR3 spans 15 residues. The chain combines TRBV7-2 with TRBJ1-2; TCRdb proposes TRBD1, but this gene call is untestable without DNA. Sequenced material: blood T cells: a sorted CD56 or NKG2C T cell subset, CD4+ or CD8+ T cells, or bulk PBMC T cells (not recorded which). The TCR originated in a woman aged 18 to 69 in good health. The CDR3 sequence: CASSYPGTANYGYTF.